The clone carrying this TCR beta chain was counted only a few times. Its antigen remains unidentified. Germline is not matched at one junction end, which may reflect a read error. This specimen belongs to a study of metastatic and nonmetastatic thyroid tumors. On the study more broadly: Samples came from malignant and benign thyroid patients, and repertoires were compared across blood and tumor or nodule tissue.

No treatment had been given to any patient before thyroid surgery. The CDR3 totals 13 residues. Germline V gene lookup returns CDR1 MNHNS and CDR2 SASEGT. Findings of the study overall: Benign nodules reportedly had significantly lower TCR beta diversity than malignant thyroid tumors in blood and tumor.

Methods used by the authors: CDR3 was compared across clinicopathological groups, and the resulting differences were used to build a distant-metastasis classifier for papillary thyroid cancer. TCRdb re-called the PCR reads through MiXCR. What appears here as the V and J calls and clone size reflects TCRdb's work, not the paper's. In the table there are approximately 15,000 clones, roughly a quarter of which are singletons. The chain is built from TRBV6-1 and TRBJ1-2; possible D gene TRBD1, 6 bases. Sequencing was done on a sample of tumor tissue. The TCR sequence derives from a female donor with papillary thyroid cancer or a benign thyroid nodule (not recorded which). Some clones in this sample may be carry-over from other donors' samples. The CDR3 DNA reads as TGTGCCAGCAGACCGGGGGCAGACTACGGCTACACCTTC. Protein sequence: CASRPGADYGYTF.